This T cell receptor (beta chain) derives from a study of blood T cell repertoires in COVID-19. Looking at the study overall: Acute and convalescent COVID-19 samples came from the United States, Italy and Spain. T cells, B-cell-depleted T cells, or PBMCs provided the cDNA or gDNA that served as material.

Some clones are missing from TCRdb's copy, which holds only in-frame ones; the method was immunoSEQ multiplex PCR. The data hold roughly 100,000 clones, with 81% observed a single time. Trimming removed 3 bases from V and 0 bases from J; junction bases left unmatched: 5. The CDR3 runs 17 residues. Germline V CDR1 and CDR2: MNHEY, SVGEGT. This TCR came from an elderly man with acute or convalescent COVID-19. Sequenced: peripheral blood. This chain joins TRBV6-2 or TRBV6-3 and TRBJ1-3; TRBD1 agrees at 10 bases. The CDR3 protein is CASSYDGTGVSGNTIYF. In DNA, the CDR3 is TGTGCCAGCAGTTATGATGGGACAGGGGTCTCTGGAAACACCATATATTTT.